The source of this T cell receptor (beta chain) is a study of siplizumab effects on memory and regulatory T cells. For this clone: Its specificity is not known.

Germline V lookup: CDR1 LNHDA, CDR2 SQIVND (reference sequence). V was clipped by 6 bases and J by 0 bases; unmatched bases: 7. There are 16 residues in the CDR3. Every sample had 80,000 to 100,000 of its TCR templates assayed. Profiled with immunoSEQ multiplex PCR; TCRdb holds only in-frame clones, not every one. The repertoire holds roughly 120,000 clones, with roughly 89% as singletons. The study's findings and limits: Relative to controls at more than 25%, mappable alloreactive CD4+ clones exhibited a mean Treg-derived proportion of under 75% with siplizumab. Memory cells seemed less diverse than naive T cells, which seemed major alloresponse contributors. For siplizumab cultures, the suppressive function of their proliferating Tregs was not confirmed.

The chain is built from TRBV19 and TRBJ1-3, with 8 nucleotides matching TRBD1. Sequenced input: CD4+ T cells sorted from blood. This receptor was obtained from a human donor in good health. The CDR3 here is CASRNPGQDSGNTIYF. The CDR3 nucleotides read TGTGCCAGTAGAAATCCGGGACAGGACTCTGGAAACACCATATATTTT.